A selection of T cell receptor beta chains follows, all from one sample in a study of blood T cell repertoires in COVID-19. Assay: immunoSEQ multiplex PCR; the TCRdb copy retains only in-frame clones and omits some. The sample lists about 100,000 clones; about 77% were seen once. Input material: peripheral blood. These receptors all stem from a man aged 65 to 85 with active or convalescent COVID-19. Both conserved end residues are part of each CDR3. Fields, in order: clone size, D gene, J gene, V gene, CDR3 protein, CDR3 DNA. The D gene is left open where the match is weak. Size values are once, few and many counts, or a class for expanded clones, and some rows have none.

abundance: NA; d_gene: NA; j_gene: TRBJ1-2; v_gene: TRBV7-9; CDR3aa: CASSESVGGAREGSGYTF; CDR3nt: TGTGCCAGCAGCGAGTCTGTCGGGGGCGCCAGGGAGGGCTCTGGCTACACCTTC
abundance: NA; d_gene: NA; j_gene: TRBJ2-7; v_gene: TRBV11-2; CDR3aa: CASSFLTYEQYF; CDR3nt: TGTGCCAGCAGCTTTCTAACCTACGAGCAGTACTTC
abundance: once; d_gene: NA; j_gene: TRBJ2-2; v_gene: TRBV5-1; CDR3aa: CASSPGLGGGRELFF; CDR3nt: TGCGCCAGCAGCCCTGGACTAGGGGGAGGCCGGGAGCTGTTTTTT
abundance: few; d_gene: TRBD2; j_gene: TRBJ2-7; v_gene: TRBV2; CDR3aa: CASSELGGRRGEQYF; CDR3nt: TGTGCCAGCAGTGAGCTAGGCGGGAGGAGGGGAGAGCAGTACTTC
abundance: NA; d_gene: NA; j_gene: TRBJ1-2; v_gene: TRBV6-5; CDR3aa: CASSIKTLSGYGYTF; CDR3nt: TGTGCCAGCAGCATTAAGACCCTCAGCGGCTATGGCTACACCTTC
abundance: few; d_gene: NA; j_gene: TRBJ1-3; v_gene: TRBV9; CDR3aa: CASSVGQGRGNTIYF; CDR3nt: TGTGCCAGCAGCGTAGGGCAGGGGCGCGGAAACACCATATATTTT
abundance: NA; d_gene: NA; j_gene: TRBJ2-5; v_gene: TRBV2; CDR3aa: CASSSLGKETQYF; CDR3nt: TGTGCCAGCAGTTCACTAGGGAAAGAGACCCAGTACTTC
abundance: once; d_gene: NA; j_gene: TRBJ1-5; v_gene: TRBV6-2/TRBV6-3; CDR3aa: CASSSPGEPQHF; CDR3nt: TGTGCCAGCAGTTCCCCGGGGGAGCCCCAGCATTTT
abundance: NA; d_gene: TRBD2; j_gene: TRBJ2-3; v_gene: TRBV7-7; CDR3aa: CASSFGGTSTDTQYF; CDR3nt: TGTGCCAGCAGCTTCGGGGGGACCAGCACAGATACGCAGTATTTT
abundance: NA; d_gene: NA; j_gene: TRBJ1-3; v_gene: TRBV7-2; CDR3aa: CASSTRGRGGKVAGNTIYF; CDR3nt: TGTGCCAGCAGCACCCGGGGCAGGGGTGGCAAGGTGGCTGGAAACACCATATATTTT
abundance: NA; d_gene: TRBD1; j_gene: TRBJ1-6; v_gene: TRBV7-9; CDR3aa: CASSLLPDRGYNSPLHF; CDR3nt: TGTGCCAGCAGCTTATTGCCTGACAGGGGTTATAATTCACCCCTCCACTTT
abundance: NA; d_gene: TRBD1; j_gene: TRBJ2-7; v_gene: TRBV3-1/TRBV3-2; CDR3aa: CASSQGDRGRPYF; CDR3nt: TGTGCCAGCAGCCAAGGAGACAGGGGGCGCCCGTACTTC
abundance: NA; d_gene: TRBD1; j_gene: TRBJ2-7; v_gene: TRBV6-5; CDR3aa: CASRGTAFYEQYF; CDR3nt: TGTGCCAGCAGGGGGACAGCATTCTACGAGCAGTACTTC
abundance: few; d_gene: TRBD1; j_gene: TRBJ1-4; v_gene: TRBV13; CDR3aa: CASSNTSGGEGEKLFF; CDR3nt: TGTGCCAGCAGCAACACTTCAGGGGGCGAAGGTGAAAAACTGTTTTTT
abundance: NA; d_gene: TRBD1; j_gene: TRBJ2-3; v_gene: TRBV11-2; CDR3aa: CASSFLDRDDTQYF; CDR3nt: TGTGCCAGCAGCTTCCTAGACAGGGACGATACGCAGTATTTT
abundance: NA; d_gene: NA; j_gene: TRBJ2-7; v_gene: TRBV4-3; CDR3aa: CASSLSLQGTYEQYF; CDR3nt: TGCGCCAGCAGCCTCAGCTTACAGGGTACCTACGAGCAGTACTTC
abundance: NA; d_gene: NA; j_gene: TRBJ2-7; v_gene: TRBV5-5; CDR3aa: CASSLGGRLSYEQYF; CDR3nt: TGTGCCAGCAGCTTGGGGGGGCGTTTATCCTACGAGCAGTACTTC
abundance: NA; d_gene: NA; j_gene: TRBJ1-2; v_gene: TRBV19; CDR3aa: CASRGVEQGTNYGYTF; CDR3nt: TGTGCCAGTAGGGGGGTCGAACAGGGCACAAACTATGGCTACACCTTC
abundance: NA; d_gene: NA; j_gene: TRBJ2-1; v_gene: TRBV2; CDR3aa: CASRDLQYNEQFF; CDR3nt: TGTGCCAGCAGGGACTTGCAGTACAATGAGCAGTTCTTC
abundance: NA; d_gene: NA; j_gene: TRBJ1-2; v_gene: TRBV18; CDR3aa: CASSPPSREGYTF; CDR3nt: TGTGCCAGCTCACCACCGAGCCGGGAGGGCTACACCTTC
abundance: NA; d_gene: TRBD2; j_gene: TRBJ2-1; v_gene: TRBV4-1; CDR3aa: CASSHGLAGSNEQFF; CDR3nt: TGCGCCAGCAGTCACGGACTAGCCGGTAGCAATGAGCAGTTCTTC
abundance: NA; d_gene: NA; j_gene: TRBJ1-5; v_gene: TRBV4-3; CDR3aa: CASSQAPRQPQHF; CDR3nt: TGCGCCAGCAGCCAAGCCCCTCGTCAGCCCCAGCATTTT
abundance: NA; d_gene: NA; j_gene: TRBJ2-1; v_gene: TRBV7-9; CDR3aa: CASSLGTVKNEQFF; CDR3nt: TGTGCCAGCAGCTTAGGGACAGTTAAAAATGAGCAGTTCTTC
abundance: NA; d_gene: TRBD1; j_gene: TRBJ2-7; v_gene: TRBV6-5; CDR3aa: CASTWTGVYEQYF; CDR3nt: TGTGCCAGCACTTGGACAGGGGTCTACGAGCAGTACTTC
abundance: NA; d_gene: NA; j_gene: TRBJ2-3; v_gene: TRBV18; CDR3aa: CASSPNGGPDTQYF; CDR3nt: TGTGCCAGCTCACCAAATGGGGGCCCAGATACGCAGTATTTT
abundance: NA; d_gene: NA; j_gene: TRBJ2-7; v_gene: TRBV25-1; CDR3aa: CASRAAGSYEQYF; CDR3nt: TGTGCCAGCCGCGCCGCGGGATCCTACGAGCAGTACTTC
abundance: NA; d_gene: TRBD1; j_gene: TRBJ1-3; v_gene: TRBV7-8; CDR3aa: CASSQWTGGSGNTIYF; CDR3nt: TGTGCCAGCAGCCAGTGGACAGGGGGCTCTGGAAACACCATATATTTT
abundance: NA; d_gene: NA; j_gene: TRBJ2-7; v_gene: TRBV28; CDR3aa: CASGDGQQISYEQYF; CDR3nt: TGTGCCAGCGGCGACGGACAGCAAATATCCTACGAGCAGTACTTC
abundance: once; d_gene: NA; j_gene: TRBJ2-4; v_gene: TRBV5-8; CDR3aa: CASSFSPAVRQGLAKNIQYF; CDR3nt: TGTGCCAGCAGCTTTTCGCCCGCAGTAAGACAGGGACTAGCCAAAAACATTCAGTACTTC
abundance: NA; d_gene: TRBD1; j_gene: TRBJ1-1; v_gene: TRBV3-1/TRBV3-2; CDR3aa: CASSHGQGVTEAFF; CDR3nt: TGTGCCAGCAGCCACGGACAGGGGGTGACTGAAGCTTTCTTT
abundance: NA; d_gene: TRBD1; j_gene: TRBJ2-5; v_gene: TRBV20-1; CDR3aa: CSARGQGVGQETQYF; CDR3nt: TGCAGTGCTCGTGGACAGGGAGTGGGACAAGAGACCCAGTACTTC
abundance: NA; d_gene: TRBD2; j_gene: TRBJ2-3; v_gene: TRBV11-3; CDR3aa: CASSRGLAADTQYF; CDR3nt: TGTGCCAGCAGCCGGGGACTAGCGGCAGATACGCAGTATTTT
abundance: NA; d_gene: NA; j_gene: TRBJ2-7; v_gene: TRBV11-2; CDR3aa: CASSASYEQYF; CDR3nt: TGTGCCAGCAGTGCCAGTTACGAGCAGTACTTC